These 29 T cell receptor beta chains were sequenced from one sample in a study of blood T cell repertoires in COVID-19. The method was immunoSEQ multiplex PCR; TCRdb's version includes in-frame clones alone and lacks a portion of them. The sample lists tens of thousands of clones, 80% to 90% occurring once. Source material: peripheral blood. The receptor source for this set is a man in his fifties with active COVID-19.

This clone has a single count. The chain uses TRBV4-1 and TRBJ1-6; 9 bases map to TRBD1. CDR1 and CDR2 (germline): MGHRA, YSYEKL. The CDR3 has 14 amino acids. With 4 bases clipped from V and 10 bases from J, the junction kept 5 bases outside the gene matches. CDR3 sequence (DNA): TGCGCCAGCAGCCCCGGGACAGGGAACTCACCCCTCCACTTT. Residues: CASSPGTGNSPLHF.

In this sample, this clone turned up once. The chain couples TRBV7-8 to TRBJ2-7, with a weak D call TRBD2 (7 bases). The V gene lost 6 bases and the J gene lost 0 bases, with 15 bases spanning the gap. This CDR3 comprises 15 residues. Germline-derived CDR1 and CDR2 are SGHVS and FQNEAQ. This chain's CDR3 is CASSRKRGGSYEQYF. The CDR3 DNA reads TGTGCCAGCAGTCGAAAGAGGGGGGGCTCCTACGAGCAGTACTTC.

This clone was counted once. The chain recombines TRBV6-5 with TRBJ2-3, with a tentative D call TRBD2 (6 bases). CDR1 is MNHEY, CDR2 SVGAGI, per germline. This CDR3 region has 16 residues. Trimming stripped 2 bases from V and 6 bases from J, with 18 bases between. CDR3 sequence (DNA): TGTGCCAGCAGTTACAACTCACGGGGCGGAGGGGATACGCAGTATTTT. Translated: CASSYNSRGGGDTQYF.

The chain has TRBV21-1 and TRBJ1-2; the table gives TRBD1 as D, unverified against the DNA. TRBV21-1 is described as a pseudogene. The CDR3 has 18 residues. The CDR3 coding sequence is TGTGCCAGCAGCAAAATGCCGGCTCGGGACAGGGAAGACTATGGCTACACCTTC. This codes for CASSKMPARDREDYGYTF.

The chain has TRBV3-1 (or the pseudogene TRBV3-2) and TRBJ2-3; D is unresolved. V lost 3 bases to trimming and J lost 6 bases, with 10 bases between them. The germline CDR1 and CDR2 sequences are LGHDT and YNNKEL (reference sequence). This CDR3 region has 13 residues. CDR3 sequence: CASSHQASDTQYF. In DNA form, the CDR3 reads TGTGCCAGCAGCCACCAAGCCTCGGATACGCAGTATTTT.

The chain carries TRBV2 and TRBJ2-6, with unresolved D. This CDR3 has 16 amino acids. Trimming took 3 bases from V and 2 from J, leaving 11 bases between them. Germline V gene data show CDR1 as SNHLY and CDR2 as FYNNEI. The CDR3 protein is CASSDVRQAGANVLTF. CDR3 nucleotide sequence: TGTGCCAGCAGTGATGTACGGCAGGCTGGGGCCAACGTCCTGACTTTC.

The chain has TRBV30 and TRBJ2-7; a possible D gene is TRBD1 (5 bases). CDR3 length equals 12 residues. With 4 bases removed from V and 6 bases from J, the gap between germline ends came to 13 bases. Germline V CDR1 and CDR2: GTSNPN, SVGIG (reference sequence). CDR3 bases: TGTGCCTGGAATAAGAGGACATTCGAGCAGTACTTC. Encoded protein: CAWNKRTFEQYF.

The chain is built from TRBV28 and TRBJ2-3, with a possible D match to TRBD1 (5 bases). With 5 bases removed from V and 2 bases from J, the gap between germline ends came to 11 bases. The CDR3 contains 14 residues. Germline V gene lookup returns CDR1 MDHEN and CDR2 SYDVKM. CDR3 DNA: TGTGCCAGCAGTCCCCAGGGTTACACAGATACGCAGTATTTT. Translated: CASSPQGYTDTQYF.

This chain joins TRBV5-1 and TRBJ2-3; weak D call: TRBD1 (5 bases). The CDR3 length is 16 residues. Deletions cut 4 bases from V and 0 bases from J, with 15 bases between. From germline, CDR1 is SGHRS and CDR2 YFSETQ. The CDR3 region is CASSLTGFASTDTQYF. CDR3 bases: TGCGCCAGCAGCCTTACAGGTTTCGCTAGCACAGATACGCAGTATTTT.

Comments on this clone: A read error may account for a junction end that differs from germline. The V call is TRBV7-7, the J call TRBJ1-5; D ambiguous. CDR3 length: 16 residues. In germline, CDR1 is SSHAT, CDR2 FNYEAQ (reference sequence). The CDR3 DNA sequence: TGTGCTAGCAGCTTAATCGCGGAGCTATGGGATCAGCCCCAGCATTTT. As protein: CASSLIAELWDQPQHF.

V gene TRBV27 combines with J gene TRBJ2-3, with D unclear. Between the trimmed V and J ends, which lost 6 bases and 4 bases, there was a span of 17 bases. The germline V gene encodes CDR1 MNHEY and CDR2 SMNVEV (reference sequence). The CDR3 length is 15 residues. This CDR3 is CASSLAGVWADTQYF. DNA for the CDR3: TGTGCCAGCAGCCTGGCCGGAGTGTGGGCAGATACGCAGTATTTT.

This clone was observed once. V and J are TRBV18 and TRBJ1-3; 7 bases agree with TRBD1. Germline loops: CDR1 KGHSH, CDR2 LQKENI. With 3 bases clipped from V and 4 bases from J, the junction kept 6 bases outside the gene matches. The CDR3 is 15 amino acids. CDR3 in amino acids: CASSPQTGSGNTIYF. CDR3 in DNA: TGTGCCAGCTCACCGCAGACAGGGAGCGGAAACACCATATATTTT.

The genes are TRBV7-2 and TRBJ1-2; TRBD1 agrees at 8 bases. In germline, CDR1 is SGHTA, CDR2 FQGNSA. CDR3 length: 14 residues. The trim removed 2 bases at V and 7 bases at J, leaving 6 bases unmatched. CDR3 region: CASSLYQGATGYTF. CDR3 DNA: TGTGCCAGCAGCTTATACCAGGGGGCGACTGGCTACACCTTC.

On this clone itself: At the DNA level, this CDR3 is encoded by other sequences in the same sample as well. The genes are TRBV6-5 and TRBJ1-1, with TRBD1 as a possible D gene (5 bases). Per germline, CDR1 MNHEY and CDR2 SVGAGI. The germline V and J ends were trimmed by 5 bases and 1 base, with 8 bases remaining between them. This CDR3 region has 13 residues. The CDR3 region is CASSSQGNTEAFF. The DNA for the CDR3 is TGTGCCAGCAGTAGTCAGGGGAACACTGAAGCTTTCTTT.

The chain has TRBV3-1 (or the pseudogene TRBV3-2) and TRBJ2-7, with 9 positions matching TRBD1. The CDR3 has 15 amino acids. V dropped 8 bases and J dropped 2; count of bases not matched to a gene: 10. Germline V gives CDR1 LGHDT, CDR2 YNNKEL (reference sequence). As DNA, the CDR3 is TGTGCCAGCGAACGCCGGGACAGGGTACCCTACGAGCAGTACTTC. Amino acid sequence: CASERRDRVPYEQYF.

The CDR3 loop reads CASSSATTGHGEQFF. The CDR3 DNA reads as TGTGCCAGCAGCTCTGCGACTACCGGGCACGGTGAGCAGTTCTTC. The chain uses TRBV11-2 and TRBJ2-1, with D possibly TRBD2 on 5 matching bases. V lost 4 bases, J lost 9 bases, and 19 bases lay in between. This CDR3 is built from 15 residues. CDR1 is SGHAT, CDR2 FQNNGV, per germline.

This rearrangement joins TRBV5-6 to TRBJ2-7; 9 bases agree with TRBD1. This CDR3 contains 16 residues. After removal of 1 base from V and 0 bases from J, the junction contained 5 bases not matched to a gene. Germline V lookup: CDR1 SGHDT, CDR2 YYEEEE. Here the CDR3 reads CASSLIGQGYSYEQYF. DNA of the CDR3: TGTGCCAGCAGCTTGATTGGACAGGGGTACTCCTACGAGCAGTACTTC.

The CDR3 coding sequence is TGCGCCAGCAGCTTGAGAGCGGGACTAGCGTCCGGGGAGCTGTTTTTT. Protein: CASSLRAGLASGELFF. The chain employs TRBV5-1 and TRBJ2-2; TRBD2 matches at 10 bases. The trim removed 1 base at V and 6 bases at J, leaving 6 bases unmatched. This CDR3 has 16 residues. Germline values: CDR1 SGHRS, CDR2 YFSETQ.

The chain carries TRBV5-5 and TRBJ1-2; no clear D gene. Germline values: CDR1 SGHKS, CDR2 YYEKEE (reference sequence). The CDR3 extends over 14 amino acids. V was clipped by 0 bases and J by 4 bases, with 10 bases between them. The CDR3 region is CASSLALVSYGYTF. The CDR3 coding sequence is TGTGCCAGCAGCTTGGCCTTGGTGAGCTATGGCTACACCTTC.

This rearrangement joins TRBV30 to TRBJ2-2, with D perhaps TRBD1 (7 bases). The germline gives CDR1 GTSNPN, CDR2 SVGIG (reference sequence). The germline V and J ends were trimmed by 5 bases and 6 bases, with 19 bases remaining between them. The CDR3 length is 15 residues. This chain's CDR3 is CAWGPRGRGAGELFF. The CDR3 coding sequence is TGTGCCTGGGGACCTAGGGGGCGCGGGGCCGGGGAGCTGTTTTTT.

This clone was observed a few times. This chain joins TRBV5-1 and TRBJ2-7; 9 bases are a match to TRBD2. Germline CDR1 SGHRS, CDR2 YFSETQ. The CDR3 spans 14 residues. Trimming cost V 3 bases and J 2 bases; bases outside gene matches: 3. This CDR3 is CASSSASGAYEQYF. The CDR3 DNA is TGCGCCAGCAGCTCGGCTAGCGGGGCCTACGAGCAGTACTTC. Looking up the rest from reference TRBV5-1 and TRBJ2-7 gives the full variable domain: KAGVTQTPRYLIKTRGQQVTLSCSPISGHRSVSWYQQTPGQGLQFLFEYFSETQRNKGNFPGRFSGRQFSNSRSEMNVSTLELGDSALYLCASSSASGAYEQYFGPGTRLTVT.

The rearrangement joins TRBV11-2 to TRBJ1-1; no reliable D call. Germline lookup yields CDR1 SGHAT and CDR2 FQNNGV. This CDR3 has 13 residues. V gave up 2 bases and J gave up 5 bases, with 9 bases separating them. CDR3 nucleotide sequence: TGTGCCAGCAGCTTAATCGGGGATACTGAAGCTTTCTTT. Translation: CASSLIGDTEAFF.

This chain links TRBV28 with TRBJ1-1, with D maybe TRBD1 (6 bases). V lost 4 bases to trimming and J lost 0 bases, with 9 bases between them. Germline loops: CDR1 MDHEN, CDR2 SYDVKM. This CDR3 comprises 14 residues. CDR3 amino acids: CASSSTGMNTEAFF. The CDR3 bases are TGTGCCAGCAGTTCGACAGGTATGAACACTGAAGCTTTCTTT.

J is TRBJ1-1 and V is TRBV7-3; D not resolved. Germline CDR1 and CDR2: SGHTA and FQGTGA. Trimming removed 1 base at V and 4 bases at J, with 7 bases between. The CDR3 has 13 residues. The CDR3 loop is CASSLMRSTEAFF. CDR3 bases: TGTGCCAGCAGCTTAATGAGAAGCACTGAAGCTTTCTTT.

This clone turned up a few times. The V and J genes are TRBV29-1 and TRBJ1-2; TRBD1 agrees at 8 bases. Germline V CDR1 and CDR2: SQVTM, ANQGSEA. The CDR3 loop spans 14 amino acids. J was trimmed by 6 bases and V by 6 bases; bases with no gene match: 12. The CDR3 here is CSVSPGQALDGYTF. The CDR3 DNA sequence: TGCAGCGTGTCGCCGGGACAGGCCTTGGATGGCTACACCTTC.

This sequence joins TRBV25-1 and TRBJ1-4, with TRBD1 matching 7 bases. The junction had 3 bases not matched to a gene; V was cut back by 4 bases and J by 1 base. The germline gives CDR1 MGHDK, CDR2 SYGVNS. There are 15 residues in the CDR3. Written as DNA, the CDR3 is TGTGCCAGCAGTGCGCCAGGGGGAACTAATGAAAAACTGTTTTTT. Its translation is CASSAPGGTNEKLFF.

The chain is built from TRBV5-4 and TRBJ2-2, with D possibly matching TRBD1 (6 bases). Germline CDR1 and CDR2: SGHNT and YYREEE (reference sequence). Trimming left V 2 bases short and J 2 bases short, with 10 bases between. CDR3 length equals 15 residues. CDR3 DNA sequence: TGTGCCAGCAGCTTCCGCAGGGGAAACACCGGGGAGCTGTTTTTT. As protein: CASSFRRGNTGELFF.

This clone was seen once. The rearrangement links TRBV4-3 to TRBJ2-6; D is unclear. The CDR3 length is 16 residues. Deletions cut 1 base from V and 4 bases from J, with 11 bases between. Germline CDR1 and CDR2: LGHNA and YSLEER. CDR3 sequence reads: CASSQVGTAGANVLTF. DNA of the CDR3: TGCGCCAGCAGCCAAGTTGGAACAGCCGGGGCCAACGTCCTGACTTTC.

The chain is built from TRBV7-2 and TRBJ1-2; TRBD1 matches 7 bases. V lost 3 bases and J lost 0; bases outside the gene matches: 16. CDR1 is SGHTA and CDR2 is FQGNSA in the germline V gene. The CDR3 is 19 amino acids. CDR3: CASSLVAGTAGLSNYGYTF. In nucleotides, the CDR3 is TGTGCCAGCAGCTTGGTAGCCGGGACAGCTGGACTCTCTAACTATGGCTACACCTTC.